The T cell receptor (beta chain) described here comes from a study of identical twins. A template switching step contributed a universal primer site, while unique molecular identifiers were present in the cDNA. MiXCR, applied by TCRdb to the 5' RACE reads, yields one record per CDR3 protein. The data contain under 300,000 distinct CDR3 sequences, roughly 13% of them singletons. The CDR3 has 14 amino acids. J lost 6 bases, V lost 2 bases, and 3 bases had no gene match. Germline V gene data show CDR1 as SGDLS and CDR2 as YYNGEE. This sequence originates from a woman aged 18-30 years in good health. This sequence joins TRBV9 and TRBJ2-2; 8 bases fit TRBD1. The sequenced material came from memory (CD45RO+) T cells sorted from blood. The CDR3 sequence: CASSVQGASGELFF. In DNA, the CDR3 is TGTGCCAGCAGCGTCCAGGGGGCGTCCGGGGAGCTGTTTTTT.